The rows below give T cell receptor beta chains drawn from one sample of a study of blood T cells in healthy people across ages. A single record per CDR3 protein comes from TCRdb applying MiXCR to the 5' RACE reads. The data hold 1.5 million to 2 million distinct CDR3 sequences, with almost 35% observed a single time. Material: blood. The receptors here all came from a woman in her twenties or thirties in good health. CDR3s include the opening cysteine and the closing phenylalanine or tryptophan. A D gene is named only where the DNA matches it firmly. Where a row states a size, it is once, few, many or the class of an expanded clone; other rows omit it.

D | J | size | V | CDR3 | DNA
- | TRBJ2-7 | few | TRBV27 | CASSPISDRTYEQYF | TGTGCCAGCAGCCCAATCTCGGACAGAACCTACGAGCAGTACTTC
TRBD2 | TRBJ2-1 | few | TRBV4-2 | CASSPLTGTSGYNEQFF | TGTGCCAGCAGCCCTCTAACCGGGACTAGCGGCTACAATGAGCAGTTCTTC
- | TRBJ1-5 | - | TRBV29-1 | CSVGDGGFGQPQHF | TGCAGCGTTGGGGACGGAGGGTTTGGGCAGCCCCAGCATTTT
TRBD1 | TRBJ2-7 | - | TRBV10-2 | CAGSHPNRGQDEQYF | TGCGCCGGCAGTCATCCTAACAGGGGGCAGGACGAGCAGTACTTC
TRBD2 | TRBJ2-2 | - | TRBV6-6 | CASTLAGVNTGELFF | TGTGCCAGCACTTTAGCGGGGGTCAACACCGGGGAGCTGTTTTTT
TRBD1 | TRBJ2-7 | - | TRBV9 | CASSVRDRADEQYF | TGTGCCAGCAGCGTTCGGGACAGGGCCGACGAGCAGTACTTC
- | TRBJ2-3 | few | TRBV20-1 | CSASGLADTQYF | TGCAGTGCTAGTGGGTTAGCAGATACGCAGTATTTT
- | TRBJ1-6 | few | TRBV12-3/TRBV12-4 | CASVTGGINSPLHF | TGTGCCAGCGTTACTGGGGGAATTAATTCACCCCTCCACTTT
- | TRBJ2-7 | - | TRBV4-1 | CASSQVSIGTYEQYF | TGCGCCAGCAGCCAAGTATCCATTGGGACCTACGAGCAGTACTTC
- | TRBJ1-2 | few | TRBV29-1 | CSVEGPDGYTF | TGCAGCGTTGAAGGGCCCGATGGCTACACCTTC
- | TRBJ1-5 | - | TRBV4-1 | CASSQPGQQRSNQPQHF | TGCGCCAGCAGCCAACCGGGACAACAAAGGAGCAATCAGCCCCAGCATTTT
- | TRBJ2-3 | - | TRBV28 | CTSSSRRSGTDTQYF | TGTACCAGCAGTTCTCGACGGTCCGGCACAGATACGCAGTATTTT
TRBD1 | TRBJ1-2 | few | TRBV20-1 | CSARRDSRLIRGYTF | TGCAGTGCTAGGAGGGACAGTAGACTTATCCGGGGCTACACCTTC
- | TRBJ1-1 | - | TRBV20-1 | CSAQTDNTEAFF | TGCAGTGCTCAGACAGATAACACTGAAGCTTTCTTT
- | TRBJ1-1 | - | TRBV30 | CAWGRRGNTEAFF | TGTGCCTGGGGACGGAGGGGTAATACTGAAGCTTTCTTT
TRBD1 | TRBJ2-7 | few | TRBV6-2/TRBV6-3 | CASSPPKGQGTYEQYF | TGTGCCAGCAGTCCCCCGAAAGGACAGGGTACCTACGAGCAGTACTTC
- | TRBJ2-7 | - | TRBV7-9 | CASQSGSLGRDEQYF | TGTGCCAGCCAAAGCGGTTCGTTGGGGAGAGACGAGCAGTACTTC
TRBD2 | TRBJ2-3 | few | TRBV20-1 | CSARAASGGTDTQYF | TGCAGTGCTAGAGCGGCTAGCGGGGGCACAGATACGCAGTATTTT
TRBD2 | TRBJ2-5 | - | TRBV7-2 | CASSPWTSGGVETQYF | TGTGCCAGCAGCCCGTGGACTAGCGGGGGGGTCGAGACCCAGTACTTC
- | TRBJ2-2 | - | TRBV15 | CATSREQDTGELFF | TGTGCCACCAGCAGAGAACAGGACACCGGGGAGCTGTTTTTT
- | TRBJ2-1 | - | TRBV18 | CASSPAELADVLISEQFF | TGTGCCAGCTCACCGGCCGAATTAGCGGACGTACTTATCTCTGAGCAGTTCTTC
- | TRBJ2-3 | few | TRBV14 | CASSGKGSTDTQYF | TGTGCCAGCAGCGGTAAGGGGAGCACAGATACGCAGTATTTT
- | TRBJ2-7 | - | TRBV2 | CASLGRMSYEQYF | TGTGCCAGCCTGGGCCGGATGTCCTACGAGCAGTACTTC
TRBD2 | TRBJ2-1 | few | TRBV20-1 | CSANPLAGGPVEQFF | TGCAGTGCTAACCCACTAGCGGGGGGGCCGGTTGAGCAGTTCTTC
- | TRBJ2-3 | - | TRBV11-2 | CASSTHVTSTDTQYF | TGTGCCAGCAGTACACATGTTACTAGCACAGATACGCAGTATTTT
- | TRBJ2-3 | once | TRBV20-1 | CSGLGGGSTDTQYF | TGCAGTGGTCTGGGGGGCGGGAGTACAGATACGCAGTATTTT
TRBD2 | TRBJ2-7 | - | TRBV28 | CASTGLAPSEQYF | TGTGCCAGCACAGGACTAGCGCCGTCCGAGCAGTACTTC
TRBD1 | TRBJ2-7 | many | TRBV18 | CASSPGQGTNEQYF | TGTGCCAGCTCACCCGGACAGGGGACGAACGAGCAGTACTTC
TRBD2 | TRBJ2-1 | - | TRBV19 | CASIAGGGSYNKQFF | TGTGCCAGTATAGCGGGAGGAGGGTCCTACAATAAGCAGTTCTTC
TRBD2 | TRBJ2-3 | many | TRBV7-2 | CASSLVPSGSTDTQYF | TGTGCCAGCAGCTTAGTCCCTAGCGGGAGCACAGATACGCAGTATTTT
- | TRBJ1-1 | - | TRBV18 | CASSPKVGQIDTEAFF | TGTGCCAGCTCACCAAAGGTTGGGCAGATCGACACTGAAGCTTTCTTT
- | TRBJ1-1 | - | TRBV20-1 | CSARDWFGQGFEGTEAFF | TGCAGTGCTAGAGACTGGTTCGGTCAGGGATTCGAGGGGACTGAAGCTTTCTTT
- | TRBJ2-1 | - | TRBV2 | CASRFGSSYNEQFF | TGTGCCAGCAGGTTTGGCAGTTCCTACAATGAGCAGTTCTTC
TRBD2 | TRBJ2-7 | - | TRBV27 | CASSPSSGRLSYEQYF | TGTGCCAGCAGTCCCTCCAGCGGGAGACTCTCCTACGAGCAGTACTTC
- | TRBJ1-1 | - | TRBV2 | CATTRDSQKYTEAFF | TGTGCCACCACACGGGACTCACAAAAGTACACTGAAGCTTTCTTT
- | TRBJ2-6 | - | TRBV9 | CASSAPHSGANVLTF | TGTGCCAGCAGCGCTCCCCACTCTGGGGCCAACGTCCTGACTTTC
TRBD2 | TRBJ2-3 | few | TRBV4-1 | CASSQGTSGVDTQYF | TGCGCCAGCAGCCAAGGGACTAGCGGAGTAGATACGCAGTATTTT
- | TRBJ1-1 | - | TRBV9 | CASSVDLGTEAFF | TGTGCCAGCAGCGTAGACCTCGGCACTGAAGCTTTCTTT
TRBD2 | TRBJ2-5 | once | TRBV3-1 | CASSQGSGTSGHETQYF | TGTGCCAGCAGCCAAGGATCCGGGACTAGCGGCCACGAGACCCAGTACTTC
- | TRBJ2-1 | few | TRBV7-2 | CASSPKAAGASSYNEQFF | TGTGCCAGCAGCCCAAAGGCGGCGGGCGCAAGCTCCTACAATGAGCAGTTCTTC
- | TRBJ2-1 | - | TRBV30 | CAWRTKGRGSYNEQFF | TGTGCCTGGAGGACGAAAGGTAGGGGCTCCTACAATGAGCAGTTCTTC
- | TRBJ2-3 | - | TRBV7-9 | CASSFGSPGDTQYF | TGTGCCAGCAGCTTCGGGTCGCCCGGGGATACGCAGTATTTT